The 26 T cell receptor beta chains below come from one sample, sequenced in a study of T cell responses to AZD1222 COVID-19 vaccine. Sequencing used immunoSEQ multiplex PCR; TCRdb keeps in-frame clones, though not all of them. The sample lists some 83,000 clones, about 91% occurring once. The sequences come from peripheral blood, collected 28 days after the second AZD1222 dose. These receptors were obtained from an adult who received the AZD1222 COVID-19 vaccine.

The rearrangement links TRBV6-5 to TRBJ1-2, with D tentatively TRBD1 (6 bases). The CDR3 is 12 amino acids. Trimming shortened V by 2 bases and J by 8 bases, and 9 bases separated the two germline ends. CDR1 is MNHEY, CDR2 SVGAGI, per germline. CDR3 sequence: CASSYRGGGYTF. The DNA of the CDR3 is TGTGCCAGCAGTTACCGAGGGGGAGGCTACACCTTC.

The chain recombines TRBV6-5 with TRBJ1-3; no firm D call. The CDR3 length is 15 residues. V lost 5 bases to trimming and J lost 2 bases, with 13 bases between them. CDR1 and CDR2 (germline): MNHEY, SVGAGI. Here the CDR3 reads CASSREATTGNTIYF. The CDR3 nucleotides are TGTGCCAGCAGTCGGGAGGCTACTACTGGAAACACCATATATTTT.

This chain connects TRBV5-4 to TRBJ2-7, with D possibly TRBD1 on 5 matching bases. Germline V gene data show CDR1 as SGHNT and CDR2 as YYREEE (reference sequence). The CDR3 spans 14 residues. The V end was cut by 4 bases, the J end by 5 bases, with 16 bases between. CDR3 region: CASSPWGNIHEQYF. CDR3 nucleotides: TGTGCCAGCAGCCCTTGGGGCAATATCCACGAGCAGTACTTC.

The genes are TRBV4-1 and TRBJ1-1; D not resolved. Deletions cut 0 bases from V and 5 bases from J, with 10 bases between. This CDR3 is built from 14 residues. CDR1 MGHRA and CDR2 YSYEKL come from the germline V gene. The CDR3 is CASSQERRETEAFF. DNA for the CDR3: TGCGCCAGCAGCCAAGAGCGAAGGGAGACTGAAGCTTTCTTT.

CDR3 residues: CASTRALCEETQYF. As DNA, the CDR3 is TGTGCCAGCACCAGGGCTCTATGTGAAGAGACCCAGTACTTC. This chain links TRBV11-3 with TRBJ2-5; tentative D call: TRBD1 (5 bases). V was trimmed by 7 bases and J by 3 bases, leaving 15 bases between them. This CDR3 has 14 amino acids. Germline V gene data show CDR1 as SGHNT and CDR2 as YENEEA.

The chain couples TRBV5-4 to TRBJ2-6; D remains ambiguous. The CDR3 covers 15 residues. Germline CDR1 SGHNT, CDR2 YYREEE (reference sequence). V dropped 6 bases and J dropped 0 bases, with 10 bases sitting between them. CDR3 protein: CASNQAYSGANVLTF. The CDR3 DNA is TGTGCCAGCAACCAAGCGTACTCTGGGGCCAACGTCCTGACTTTC.

This clone was observed a few times. V gene TRBV11-3 combines with J gene TRBJ2-7; 9 bases line up with TRBD2. CDR3 length equals 14 residues. V lost 7 bases to trimming and J lost 3 bases; unmatched junction nucleotides: 7. Germline loops: CDR1 SGHNT, CDR2 YENEEA. In DNA, the CDR3 is TGTGCCAGCATGGGGTTAGCGGGGGACTACGAGCAGTACTTC. Amino acids: CASMGLAGDYEQYF.

The chain is built from TRBV11-2 and TRBJ2-2; TRBD1 matches at 10 bases. CDR1 and CDR2 (germline): SGHAT, FQNNGV. There are 15 residues in the CDR3. J gave up 10 bases and V 2 bases, and 7 bases lay outside the gene matches. The CDR3: CASSLQGQGSTELFF. The DNA of the CDR3 is TGTGCCAGCAGCTTACAGGGACAGGGGTCGACGGAGCTGTTTTTT.

The genes are TRBV5-1 and TRBJ1-4; TRBD1 aligns across 9 bases. Germline V lookup: CDR1 SGHRS, CDR2 YFSETQ. This CDR3 region has 14 residues. Losses at the gene ends were 4 bases for V and 5 bases for J; bases not matched to a gene: 3. CDR3 amino acids: CASSPGQGNEKLFF. In nucleotides, the CDR3 is TGCGCCAGCAGCCCGGGACAGGGAAATGAAAAACTGTTTTTT.

This sequence joins TRBV6-4 and TRBJ2-3, with D perhaps matching TRBD1 (5 bases). Per the germline V gene, CDR1 is MRHNA and CDR2 is SNTAGT. There are 16 residues in the CDR3. The V and J ends lost 3 bases and 1 base respectively, with 14 bases between them. The CDR3 nucleotides are TGTGCCAGCAGTGAGGATGTGCAAGGGGGCACAGATACGCAGTATTTT. Its protein is CASSEDVQGGTDTQYF.

The chain links TRBV27 to TRBJ1-4; 7 nucleotides line up with TRBD1. The trim removed 1 base at V and 7 bases at J, leaving 3 bases unmatched. Germline loops: CDR1 MNHEY, CDR2 SMNVEV (reference sequence). The CDR3 has 14 amino acids. The CDR3 DNA follows: TGTGCCAGCAGTTTATGGGGGGACAGTGAAAAACTGTTTTTT. Amino acids: CASSLWGDSEKLFF.

Only one count was recorded for this clone. The V and J genes are TRBV9 and TRBJ2-7; perhaps TRBD1 as D (6 bases). Trimming took off 1 base at V and 0 bases at J, with 11 bases between the two ends. Germline loops: CDR1 SGDLS, CDR2 YYNGEE. The CDR3 sequence is 15 residues long. CDR3 in amino acids: CASSVTPDSSYEQYF. The CDR3 nucleotides are TGTGCCAGCAGCGTAACACCGGACAGCTCCTACGAGCAGTACTTC.

The J gene is TRBJ2-3, the V gene TRBV7-9; the match to TRBD1 covers 9 bases. V gave up 2 bases and J gave up 3 bases; unmatched junction bases: 15. CDR1 and CDR2 (germline): SEHNR, FQNEAQ (reference sequence). This CDR3 region has 19 residues. The chain's CDR3 is CASSLYFRSGQGGTDTQYF. The CDR3 bases are TGTGCCAGCAGCTTATATTTTCGGTCGGGACAGGGAGGAACAGATACGCAGTATTTT.

The J gene is TRBJ2-7, the V gene TRBV14, with TRBD1 matching 11 bases. Germline values: CDR1 SGHDN, CDR2 FVKESK. V was clipped by 0 bases and J by 8 bases; unmatched bases: 12. CDR3 length: 17 residues. Here the CDR3 reads CASSQENHPGQGVQQYF. The CDR3 coding sequence is TGTGCCAGCAGCCAAGAGAATCACCCGGGACAGGGGGTCCAGCAGTACTTC.

The rearrangement uses TRBV2 and TRBJ1-5; 7 nucleotides line up with TRBD1. Looked up from germline, CDR1 is SNHLY and CDR2 is FYNNEI. Germline trimming cut 6 bases from V and 5 bases from J; bases unmatched to any gene: 10. CDR3 length equals 15 residues. This CDR3 reads CASRADRVGDQPQHF. CDR3 coding DNA: TGTGCCAGCAGGGCTGACAGGGTCGGCGATCAGCCCCAGCATTTT.

The chain joins TRBV28 to TRBJ1-4; 9 positions agree with TRBD1. The germline V gene has CDR1 MDHEN and CDR2 SYDVKM. The CDR3 is made up of 15 amino acids. V lost 1 base and J lost 13; bases outside the gene matches: 10. The CDR3 sequence: CASSLSGTGNERLFF. For the CDR3, the DNA is TGTGCCAGCAGTTTATCGGGGACAGGGAATGAGAGACTGTTTTTT.

V usage is TRBV2 and J usage is TRBJ1-2; 7 bases are shared with TRBD1. This CDR3 has 17 amino acids. V was clipped by 9 bases and J by 3 bases; unmatched bases: 19. Germline CDR1 and CDR2: SNHLY and FYNNEI. The CDR3 DNA is TGTGCCAGTGCCCAAGAGAGAGACAGGGCGGTGGACTATGGCTACACCTTC. Its translation is CASAQERDRAVDYGYTF.

This clone was seen a handful of times. V gene TRBV9 combines with J gene TRBJ1-6; no reliable D call. The germline CDR1 and CDR2 sequences are SGDLS and YYNGEE. V was cut by 4 bases and J by 8 bases, with 10 bases left in between. CDR3 length equals 13 residues. The CDR3 DNA follows: TGTGCCAGCAGCCGGGAAGAATATTCACCCCTCCACTTT. Protein: CASSREEYSPLHF.

The chain combines TRBV19 with TRBJ2-7, with 7 bases aligning to TRBD1. The germline CDR1 and CDR2 sequences are LNHDA and SQIVND (reference sequence). This CDR3 region has 14 residues. V dropped 7 bases and J dropped 0; count of bases not matched to a gene: 6. As DNA, the CDR3 is TGTGCCAGTACCCTTCGGACAGGCTCCTACGAGCAGTACTTC. Its protein is CASTLRTGSYEQYF.

This clone showed up just once. The chain joins TRBV19 to TRBJ2-7; D not resolved. CDR3 length equals 14 residues. The V end was cut by 1 base, the J end by 1 base, with 8 bases between. Germline V gene lookup returns CDR1 LNHDA and CDR2 SQIVND (reference sequence). DNA of the CDR3: TGTGCCAGTAGTATAGGAGGCAGTTCCTACGAGCAGTACTTC. Amino acids: CASSIGGSSYEQYF.

This chain joins TRBV28 and TRBJ1-6; possibly TRBD1 for D (6 bases). The V end was cut by 6 bases, the J end by 7 bases, with 13 bases between. The germline V gene has CDR1 MDHEN and CDR2 SYDVKM. This CDR3 contains 14 residues. As DNA, the CDR3 is TGTGCCAGCAGGTCGACAGGTCACAATTCACCCCTCCACTTT. Its protein product is CASRSTGHNSPLHF.

The chain links TRBV7-9 to TRBJ1-4; D is undetermined. The CDR3 is 14 amino acids. The germline V and J ends were trimmed by 1 base and 8 bases, with 11 bases remaining between them. Per the germline V gene, CDR1 is SEHNR and CDR2 is FQNEAQ (reference sequence). The CDR3: CASSLVDVLEKLFF. The CDR3 DNA reads TGTGCCAGCAGCTTAGTCGACGTTTTAGAAAAACTGTTTTTT.

V is TRBV2 and J is TRBJ2-6; D is uncertain. The V and J ends lost 7 bases and 0 bases respectively, with 7 bases between them. Germline loops: CDR1 SNHLY, CDR2 FYNNEI. This CDR3 contains 14 residues. The CDR3 DNA follows: TGTGCCAGCAAGAAGATCTCTGGGGCCAACGTCCTGACTTTC. As protein: CASKKISGANVLTF.

V and J are TRBV5-8 and TRBJ1-2, with unresolved D. Germline V gene data show CDR1 as SGHTS and CDR2 as YDEGEE. The CDR3 length is 12 residues. V gave up 0 bases and J gave up 8 bases, with 8 bases separating them. Here the CDR3 reads CASSLAEEGYTF. CDR3 nucleotide sequence: TGTGCCAGCAGCTTGGCCGAGGAGGGCTACACCTTC.

This chain joins TRBV28 and TRBJ1-5; D is perhaps TRBD1 (5 bases). Trimming took off 6 bases at V and 6 bases at J, with 15 bases between the two ends. The CDR3 has 14 residues. CDR1 and CDR2 from the germline V gene are MDHEN and SYDVKM. Written as DNA, the CDR3 is TGTGCCAGCAGCCCCTCCCAGGGTACTCAGCCCCAGCATTTT. Translating it yields CASSPSQGTQPQHF.

The chain joins TRBV3-1 (or the pseudogene TRBV3-2) to TRBJ1-2; weak D call: TRBD1 (5 bases). Germline loops: CDR1 LGHDT, CDR2 YNNKEL (reference sequence). This CDR3 has 17 residues. V lost 0 bases and J lost 7, with 21 bases in between. The CDR3 region is CASSQESGIWERLGYTF. The CDR3 nucleotides are TGTGCCAGCAGCCAAGAGTCAGGGATCTGGGAACGACTTGGCTACACCTTC.